The next 30 T cell receptor beta chains were all read from a single sample in a study of blood T cell repertoires in COVID-19. Some clones are missing from TCRdb's copy, which holds only in-frame ones; the method was immunoSEQ multiplex PCR. The sample holds approximately 68,000 clones, approximately 78% seen once. Material for sequencing was peripheral blood. The receptor set was obtained from a human donor in a cohort sampled during active COVID-19.

This clone was observed once. The V and J genes are TRBV3-1 (or the pseudogene TRBV3-2) and TRBJ2-5; 10 bases map to TRBD2. With 6 bases clipped from V and 7 bases from J, the junction kept 5 bases outside the gene matches. This CDR3 contains 13 residues. Germline loops: CDR1 LGHDT, CDR2 YNNKEL (reference sequence). The CDR3 region has the DNA TGTGCCAGCAGTTTGGGACTAGCGCGGACCCAGTACTTC. It is translated as CASSLGLARTQYF.

The chain couples TRBV7-2 to TRBJ2-1; TRBD2 is a possible D gene (5 bases). This CDR3 is built from 14 residues. Per germline, CDR1 SGHTA and CDR2 FQGNSA. V was shortened by 7 bases and J by 0 bases, with 10 bases between the two germline ends. The CDR3 nucleotides are TGTGCCAGCATCAGCGGCAGCTCCTACAATGAGCAGTTCTTC. Translated, it gives CASISGSSYNEQFF.

As for this clone: The sample carries other DNA sequences with the same CDR3. The chain couples TRBV7-9 to TRBJ2-7; 10 positions agree with TRBD2. The CDR3 runs 13 residues. Germline assignment: CDR1 SEHNR and CDR2 FQNEAQ (reference sequence). The trim removed 4 bases at V and 4 bases at J, leaving 1 base unmatched. The CDR3 reads CASSSSGGYEQYF. CDR3 bases: TGTGCCAGCAGCTCTAGCGGGGGATACGAGCAGTACTTC.

CDR3 in DNA: TGTGCCAGCAGCCCGAAAATAGCCCCGGGATGGGGTGAGCAGTTCTTC. This gives the protein CASSPKIAPGWGEQFF. The chain links TRBV5-8 to TRBJ2-1, with D perhaps TRBD2 (5 bases). Trimming took off 4 bases at V and 9 bases at J, with 23 bases between the two ends. Germline lookup yields CDR1 SGHTS and CDR2 YDEGEE. The CDR3 length is 16 residues.

The chain joins TRBV21-1 to TRBJ1-4; the table's D call TRBD1 went unverified against the DNA. TRBV21-1 is deemed a pseudogene. This CDR3 region has 13 residues. CDR3: CASRSQGGEKLFF. The CDR3 nucleotides are TGTGCCAGCAGAAGCCAAGGGGGCGAAAAACTGTTTTTT.

The chain joins TRBV6-5 to TRBJ2-5; 11 nucleotides match TRBD2. This CDR3 is built from 15 residues. Germline V gives CDR1 MNHEY, CDR2 SVGAGI. Losses at the gene ends were 4 bases for V and 5 bases for J; bases not matched to a gene: 6. The CDR3 nucleotides are TGTGCCAGCAGTTTTAGCGGGGGGGGAGGCGAGACCCAGTACTTC. This gives the protein CASSFSGGGGETQYF.

This sequence joins TRBV2 and TRBJ2-2, with 15 bases that match TRBD2. Germline V gene lookup returns CDR1 SNHLY and CDR2 FYNNEI. The CDR3 runs to 20 residues. V was pared by 1 base and J by 5 bases, with 11 bases of the junction left unmatched. CDR3 DNA sequence: TGTGCCAGCAGTGAAGTCCCCGGGACTAGCGGGAGGAGAGGGACCGGGGAGCTGTTTTTT. Translating it yields CASSEVPGTSGRRGTGELFF.

The J gene is TRBJ2-1, the V gene TRBV23-1; the match to TRBD1 covers 7 bases. TRBV23-1 is marked as an open reading frame, function uncertain. This CDR3 comprises 16 residues. V lost 5 bases and J lost 4; bases outside the gene matches: 11. The CDR3, as DNA: TGCGCCAGCAGTTTGATCGGGACAGAGATTTACAATGAGCAGTTCTTC. It yields the protein CASSLIGTEIYNEQFF.

This clone is a singleton in its sample. V is TRBV18 and J is TRBJ2-1, with TRBD2 identical over 10 bases. This CDR3 is built from 16 residues. The germline V gene encodes CDR1 KGHSH and CDR2 LQKENI. The V segment lost 2 bases and the J segment 5 bases; nucleotides outside the gene matches: 6. The CDR3 region is CASSPNSGLANNEQFF. The CDR3 DNA reads TGTGCCAGCTCACCAAATTCGGGACTAGCGAACAATGAGCAGTTCTTC.

J is TRBJ1-1 and V is TRBV18; 8 bases are a match to TRBD1. Germline V CDR1 and CDR2: KGHSH, LQKENI. The ends lost 6 bases at V and 3 bases at J; junction bases unmatched: 3. The CDR3 sequence is 13 residues long. The CDR3 DNA reads as TGTGCCAGCTCGCAGGACAGGGACACTGAAGCTTTCTTT. Translation gives CASSQDRDTEAFF.

This chain links TRBV28 with TRBJ2-2, with 8 bases that match TRBD1. The trim removed 10 bases at V and 0 bases at J, leaving 1 base unmatched. The CDR3 loop spans 13 amino acids. Germline CDR1 MDHEN, CDR2 SYDVKM. The CDR3 DNA sequence: TGTGCCACCAGGGGGCCGAACACCGGGGAGCTGTTTTTT. Amino acids: CATRGPNTGELFF.

This clone was recorded a few times. At one of its ends the junction is not consistent with the germline gene, which may arise from a read error. The rearrangement joins TRBV20-1 to TRBJ1-2; 7 nucleotides match TRBD1. The germline V gene has CDR1 DFQATT and CDR2 SNEGSKA (reference sequence). The CDR3 runs 11 residues. This chain's CDR3 is CSADKDRVRPF. CDR3 nucleotides: TGCAGTGCTGATAAAGACAGGGTGCGGCCCTTC.

The CDR3 DNA sequence: TGTGCCAGCAGCTTAGGTCCAACAGGGCGCTATAATTCACCCCTCCACTTT. It encodes CASSLGPTGRYNSPLHF. V usage is TRBV5-8 and J usage is TRBJ1-6; TRBD1 is a possible D gene (6 bases). CDR1 is SGHTS and CDR2 is YDEGEE in the germline V gene. The CDR3 covers 17 residues. Trimming removed 2 bases at V and 3 bases at J, with 15 bases between. The variable domain in full, completed from reference TRBV5-8 and TRBJ1-6, reads EAGVTQSPTHLIKTRGQQATLRCSPISGHTSVYWYQQALGLGLQFLLWYDEGEERNRGNFPPRFSGRQFPNYSSELNVNALELEDSALYLCASSLGPTGRYNSPLHFGNGTRLTVT.

The chain is built from TRBV3-1 (or the pseudogene TRBV3-2) and TRBJ2-1; D unclear. This CDR3 has 11 amino acids. Germline V gives CDR1 LGHDT, CDR2 YNNKEL (reference sequence). Trimming pared 1 base from V and 9 bases from J, leaving 4 bases between. In DNA, the CDR3 is TGTGCCAGCAGCCAAGCGGTTGAGCAGTTCTTC. Translation: CASSQAVEQFF.

This rearrangement joins TRBV3-1 (or the pseudogene TRBV3-2) to TRBJ2-7; 10 bases are a match to TRBD2. V shed 4 bases and J 2 bases; nucleotides not matched to a gene: 8. In germline, CDR1 is LGHDT, CDR2 YNNKEL (reference sequence). The CDR3 contains 16 residues. The CDR3 region has the DNA TGTGCCAGCAGCCGCCAGCAAGGACTAGCGGCCTACGAGCAGTACTTC. Its protein product is CASSRQQGLAAYEQYF.

This clone was observed once. The rearrangement joins TRBV5-1 to TRBJ1-1, with 8 nucleotides matching TRBD1. From germline, CDR1 is SGHRS and CDR2 YFSETQ. V was clipped by 3 bases and J by 5 bases; unmatched bases: 9. This CDR3 comprises 15 residues. The CDR3 is CASSSWTGSDTEAFF. The DNA for the CDR3 is TGCGCCAGCAGCTCCTGGACAGGGAGTGATACTGAAGCTTTCTTT.

The rearrangement links TRBV5-1 to TRBJ2-3; 7 bases are a match to TRBD1. CDR1 is SGHRS, CDR2 YFSETQ, per germline. V lost 4 bases and J lost 2; bases outside the gene matches: 13. The CDR3 runs 17 residues. The CDR3 spells CASSLRGVGGFTDTQYF. The CDR3 DNA follows: TGCGCCAGCAGCCTACGGGGCGTAGGGGGCTTCACAGATACGCAGTATTTT.

The chain carries TRBV7-9 and TRBJ2-1; 12 nucleotides agree with TRBD2. V shed 5 bases, J shed 9 bases, and the junction held 11 bases outside the gene matches. The CDR3 spans 16 residues. Germline V gives CDR1 SEHNR, CDR2 FQNEAQ (reference sequence). CDR3 sequence (DNA): TGTGCCAGCAGCCCCGGGGAACTAGCGGGAGGAATTGAGCAGTTCTTC. The encoded protein is CASSPGELAGGIEQFF.

This sequence joins TRBV4-1 and TRBJ2-2; the D gene is possibly TRBD1 (6 bases). The V end was cut by 3 bases, the J end by 5 bases, with 7 bases between. This CDR3 contains 13 residues. Germline lookup yields CDR1 MGHRA and CDR2 YSYEKL. The CDR3 sequence: CASSQRGTGELFF. CDR3 DNA: TGCGCCAGCAGCCAGAGGGGGACCGGGGAGCTGTTTTTT.

CDR3 bases: TGCGCCAGCAGCCAAAGAGGGAGAGATACGCAGTATTTT. This encodes CASSQRGRDTQYF. This sequence joins TRBV4-1 and TRBJ2-3; TRBD2 is a possible D gene (5 bases). CDR3 length: 13 amino acids. Germline V gives CDR1 MGHRA, CDR2 YSYEKL. Trimming removed 2 bases from V and 5 bases from J, with 8 bases in between.

The chain recombines TRBV28 with TRBJ2-1, with D tentatively TRBD2 (6 bases). The CDR3 contains 14 residues. Germline loops: CDR1 MDHEN, CDR2 SYDVKM. V lost 7 bases to trimming and J lost 0 bases, with 10 bases between them. The CDR3 reads CASTLAFSYNEQFF. The CDR3 bases are TGTGCCAGCACGCTAGCGTTCTCCTACAATGAGCAGTTCTTC. The variable domain in full, completed from reference TRBV28 and TRBJ2-1, reads DVKVTQSSRYLVKRTGEKVFLECVQDMDHENMFWYRQDPGLGLRLIYFSYDVKMKEKGDIPEGYSVSREKKERFSLILESASTNQTSMYLCASTLAFSYNEQFFGPGTRLTVL.

This chain uses TRBV10-3 with TRBJ2-1; 10 nucleotides line up with TRBD2. The CDR3 is made up of 13 amino acids. The J segment lost 12 bases and the V segment lost 10 bases, leaving 12 bases of the junction unmatched. Germline assignment: CDR1 ENHRY and CDR2 SYGVKD. The CDR3 DNA sequence: TGTGCCACAGGGAAGGGAGCGGGAGGGTGGCAGTTCTTC. It specifies CATGKGAGGWQFF.

The V gene is TRBV6-5, the J gene TRBJ2-7; D is perhaps TRBD2 (5 bases). Per the germline V gene, CDR1 is MNHEY and CDR2 is SVGAGI. CDR3 length: 14 residues. Trimming took off 3 bases at V and 3 bases at J, with 12 bases between the two ends. In DNA, the CDR3 is TGTGCCAGCAGTTATATTGAGGGAAGCTACGAGCAGTACTTC. This translates into CASSYIEGSYEQYF.

The chain has TRBV19 and TRBJ2-7; possible D gene TRBD1, 6 bases. CDR1 is LNHDA and CDR2 is SQIVND in the germline V gene (reference sequence). This CDR3 region has 13 residues. The V end lost 4 bases, the J end lost 1 base, and 8 bases lay between the germline ends. CDR3 DNA: TGTGCCAGTAGTAACACAGGGTCCTACGAGCAGTACTTC. Protein: CASSNTGSYEQYF.

This clone turned up a few times. The chain uses TRBV7-2 and TRBJ2-7; maybe TRBD1 (5 bases). The CDR3 totals 12 residues. Germline CDR1 SGHTA, CDR2 FQGNSA. The ends were cut back, 4 bases at V and 4 bases at J, with 8 bases in the middle. This chain's CDR3 is CASSSSGYEQYF. In nucleotides, the CDR3 is TGTGCCAGCAGCTCCTCAGGGTACGAGCAGTACTTC.

The rearrangement links TRBV28 to TRBJ1-1, with TRBD1 as a possible D gene (5 bases). The germline V gene has CDR1 MDHEN and CDR2 SYDVKM. The CDR3 runs 14 residues. Trimming removed 6 bases at V and 4 bases at J, with 15 bases between. CDR3 amino acids: CASSPRLGATEAFF. The CDR3 region has the DNA TGTGCCAGCAGCCCTCGACTAGGGGCCACTGAAGCTTTCTTT.

The genes are TRBV10-3 and TRBJ2-1, with a weak D call TRBD2 (7 bases). Germline V CDR1 and CDR2: ENHRY, SYGVKD. Trimming pared 3 bases from V and 0 bases from J, leaving 15 bases between. The CDR3 is 17 residues long. The CDR3 sequence: CAISDRGAASSYNEQFF. CDR3 sequence (DNA): TGTGCCATCAGTGACCGGGGGGCCGCCAGCTCCTACAATGAGCAGTTCTTC.

This chain links TRBV7-9 with TRBJ1-2; TRBD1 matches at 9 bases. V dropped 5 bases and J dropped 0; count of bases not matched to a gene: 13. Germline assignment: CDR1 SEHNR and CDR2 FQNEAQ (reference sequence). The CDR3 loop spans 18 amino acids. The DNA of the CDR3 is TGTGCCAGCAGCCGACTGACGGGACAGGGAGAAACTAACTATGGCTACACCTTC. Amino acid sequence: CASSRLTGQGETNYGYTF.

The V gene is TRBV18, the J gene TRBJ2-7; D unresolved. Trimming left V 3 bases short and J 2 bases short, with 11 bases between. This CDR3 spans 14 amino acids. CDR1 and CDR2 from the germline V gene are KGHSH and LQKENI. This CDR3 is CASSPALPPYEQYF. The CDR3 DNA follows: TGTGCCAGCTCACCCGCACTCCCCCCCTACGAGCAGTACTTC.

The chain employs TRBV28 and TRBJ2-2; possible D gene TRBD1, 6 bases. V was pared by 5 bases and J by 5 bases, with 12 bases between. CDR1 is MDHEN, CDR2 SYDVKM, per germline. The CDR3 is made up of 14 amino acids. The CDR3 region has the DNA TGTGCCAGCAGTCCTCAGGGGTGGACCGGGGAGCTGTTTTTT. Translating gives CASSPQGWTGELFF.